This T cell receptor beta chain came from a study of cytomegalovirus exposure and HLA in healthy donors. Study-level results: Immune exposure information comprised only CMV serostatus. Other equally common chains were less clonally expanded than HLA-associated TCR beta chains, a later analysis showed. The study flagged around 160 TCR beta chains as cytomegalovirus-associated. A later examination showed that TCR association rates differed by HLA locus, with DRB1 most and HLA-C fewest.

Primers for the PCR totalled 60 Vbeta and 13 Jbeta. Data came from immunoSEQ multiplex PCR; TCRdb stores just in-frame clones and leaves some out. The sample includes approximately 140,000 clones, approximately 60% seen only once; the top ten take approximately 7%. The table lists this clone with a few counts. What it binds is unknown. This CDR3 spans 17 amino acids. V was trimmed by 2 bases and J by 3 bases, leaving 19 bases between them. Per germline, CDR1 MDHEN and CDR2 SYDVKM. Sample: PBMCs. This receptor was taken from a woman in her sixties in good health and CMV-seropositive. The rearrangement uses TRBV28 and TRBJ1-1, with D possibly TRBD1 on 6 matching bases. CDR3 in DNA: TGTGCCAGCAGTTTACTCGGACAGAAAATAACTGACACTGAAGCTTTCTTT. Protein: CASSLLGQKITDTEAFF.